Presented here are 26 T cell receptor beta chains from one specimen sequenced in a study of blood T cell repertoires in COVID-19. The assay was immunoSEQ multiplex PCR, and TCRdb's table has in-frame clones only and misses some. The sample carries about 150,000 clones, about 90% recorded once. Sequenced: peripheral blood. Receptors were obtained from a man aged 45 to 65 with acute or convalescent COVID-19.

The CDR3 sequence is CASSQDITSEETQYF. The DNA for the CDR3 is TGCGCCAGCAGCCAAGATATAACTAGCGAAGAGACCCAGTACTTC. The chain recombines TRBV4-3 with TRBJ2-5, with TRBD2 identical over 7 bases. Germline V CDR1 and CDR2: LGHNA, YSLEER. The J segment lost 3 bases and the V segment lost 0 bases, leaving 4 bases of the junction unmatched. This CDR3 comprises 15 residues.

The gene calls are TRBV7-8 and TRBJ1-6, with D possibly being TRBD1 (6 bases). With 5 bases removed from V and 8 bases from J, the gap between germline ends came to 16 bases. Germline V gene data show CDR1 as SGHVS and CDR2 as FQNEAQ. This CDR3 has 15 residues. The CDR3 DNA follows: TGTGCCAGCAGCCCGCACAGGGTGCTGGATTCACCCCTCCACTTT. Translated: CASSPHRVLDSPLHF. Supplemented by reference TRBV7-8 and TRBJ1-6, the full variable domain reads GAGVSQSPRYKVAKRGQDVALRCDPISGHVSLFWYQQALGQGPEFLTYFQNEAQLDKSGLPSDRFFAERPEGSVSTLKIQRTQQEDSAVYLCASSPHRVLDSPLHFGNGTRLTVT.

V and J are TRBV10-3 and TRBJ2-1; perhaps TRBD2 as D (6 bases). Trimming pared 6 bases from V and 10 bases from J, leaving 22 bases between. This CDR3 has 15 residues. Looked up from germline, CDR1 is ENHRY and CDR2 is SYGVKD. The CDR3 loop is CAIRLELAGGGEQFF. The CDR3 nucleotides read TGTGCCATCAGGTTGGAACTAGCTGGAGGAGGAGAGCAGTTCTTC.

The chain uses TRBV9 and TRBJ2-1, with TRBD2 matching 7 bases. V gave up 0 bases and J gave up 8 bases; unmatched junction bases: 8. The CDR3 runs to 15 residues. Germline values: CDR1 SGDLS, CDR2 YYNGEE. CDR3 DNA: TGTGCCAGCAGCGTAGGTGCGGGGGAGTTCCATGAGCAGTTCTTC. This gives the protein CASSVGAGEFHEQFF.

The chain uses TRBV7-8 and TRBJ2-2, with 9 positions matching TRBD2. The V gene end was trimmed by 5 bases and the J gene end by 4 bases; junction bases not matched to a gene: 8. The CDR3 length is 16 residues. CDR1 is SGHVS and CDR2 is FQNEAQ in the germline V gene. The CDR3 bases are TGTGCCAGCAGCCTGCGGGGGGGAAACCCCACCGGGGAGCTGTTTTTT. It codes for CASSLRGGNPTGELFF.

This chain joins TRBV7-2 and TRBJ2-5; weak D call: TRBD1 (6 bases). The V end was cut by 1 base, the J end by 2 bases, with 8 bases between. The CDR3 length is 14 residues. Germline V gives CDR1 SGHTA, CDR2 FQGNSA. The CDR3 DNA reads as TGTGCCAGCAGCTTAGGTACAGGGCAAGAGACCCAGTACTTC. This codes for CASSLGTGQETQYF. The whole variable domain, filled in from reference TRBV7-2 and TRBJ2-5, reads GAGVSQSPSNKVTEKGKDVELRCDPISGHTALYWYRQSLGQGLEFLIYFQGNSAPDKSGLPSDRFSAERTGGSVSTLTIQRTQQEDSAVYLCASSLGTGQETQYFGPGTRLLVL.

The J gene is TRBJ1-6, the V gene TRBV11-2, with 7 nucleotides matching TRBD1. The V gene's germline CDR1 is SGHAT and CDR2 FQNNGV. With 7 bases clipped from V and 10 bases from J, the junction kept 13 bases outside the gene matches. CDR3 length: 15 amino acids. Here the CDR3 DNA reads TGTGCCAGCACCATCGGGGCAGGGGGTGGATCACCCCTCCACTTT. Residues: CASTIGAGGGSPLHF.

The chain employs TRBV7-9 and TRBJ2-7; a weak D match, TRBD1 (6 bases). The CDR3 spans 14 residues. V was shortened by 5 bases and J by 2 bases, with 13 bases between the two germline ends. Germline CDR1 and CDR2: SEHNR and FQNEAQ (reference sequence). DNA of the CDR3: TGTGCCAGCAGCGCCCCAGGGGCTCCCTACGAGCAGTACTTC. Protein sequence: CASSAPGAPYEQYF.

The chain links TRBV5-1 to TRBJ2-1; 9 bases match TRBD1. Germline assignment: CDR1 SGHRS and CDR2 YFSETQ. V shed 2 bases and J 0 bases; nucleotides not matched to a gene: 6. The CDR3 has 17 amino acids. CDR3 bases: TGCGCCAGCAGCTTTCGGACAGGGGCCAGCTCCTACAATGAGCAGTTCTTC. Protein: CASSFRTGASSYNEQFF.

This clone was observed a single time. The V call is TRBV18, the J call TRBJ2-7; D remains ambiguous. Trimming stripped 1 base from V and 3 bases from J, with 7 bases between. The CDR3 runs to 13 residues. Germline V lookup: CDR1 KGHSH, CDR2 LQKENI. The CDR3 loop reads CASSPRLGYEQYF. The CDR3 coding sequence is TGTGCCAGCTCACCACGGCTAGGCTACGAGCAGTACTTC.

DNA for the CDR3: TGTGCCAGCAGCTTAAATTTAAATGAGCAGTTCTTC. It yields the protein CASSLNLNEQFF. This chain uses TRBV7-2 with TRBJ2-1; D not certain. V lost 2 bases and J lost 7, with 6 bases in between. Germline CDR1 reads SGHTA; CDR2 reads FQGNSA. CDR3 length equals 12 residues.

The J gene is TRBJ2-4, the V gene TRBV19; 11 bases agree with TRBD1. The CDR3 runs 15 residues. V gave up 3 bases and J gave up 7 bases; unmatched junction bases: 5. Germline CDR1 is LNHDA and CDR2 is SQIVND (reference sequence). The CDR3 region is CASSMDGTGGNIQYF. The CDR3 bases are TGTGCCAGTAGTATGGACGGGACAGGGGGTAACATTCAGTACTTC.

The chain links TRBV10-1 to TRBJ1-1; the D is unclear. Trimming took 0 bases from V and 5 from J, leaving 13 bases between them. The germline gives CDR1 WNHNN, CDR2 SYGVQD (reference sequence). The length of the CDR3 is 15 residues. The CDR3 here is CASSESAGTATEAFF. In nucleotides, the CDR3 is TGCGCCAGCAGTGAGTCGGCCGGTACAGCTACTGAAGCTTTCTTT.

V and J are TRBV24-1 and TRBJ2-2, with 9 bases that match TRBD1. Trimming took 4 bases from V and 7 from J; bases not matched to a gene: 15. Germline V gene data show CDR1 as KGHDR and CDR2 as SFDVKD. The CDR3 has 18 residues. CDR3 nucleotides: TGTGCCACCAGTGAACCCCCCCGGACAGGGGCGGTGGTCGGGGAGCTGTTTTTT. This translates into CATSEPPRTGAVVGELFF.

V gene TRBV3-1 (or the pseudogene TRBV3-2) combines with J gene TRBJ1-4; 9 bases agree with TRBD1. V dropped 3 bases and J dropped 8; count of bases not matched to a gene: 7. CDR1 is LGHDT and CDR2 is YNNKEL in the germline V gene (reference sequence). The CDR3 has 15 residues. This CDR3 reads CASSHTGGLGEKLFF. The CDR3 DNA reads TGTGCCAGCAGCCATACAGGGGGCTTGGGAGAAAAACTGTTTTTT.

The V gene is TRBV6-6, the J gene TRBJ2-1; 8 bases align to TRBD2. With 6 bases clipped from V and 10 bases from J, the junction kept 5 bases outside the gene matches. CDR1 is MNHNY, CDR2 SVGAGI, per germline (reference sequence). The CDR3 loop spans 12 amino acids. The CDR3 DNA reads TGTGCCAGCAGACCAACTAGCGGAGAGCAGTTCTTC. Its translation: CASRPTSGEQFF.

This clone was observed a handful of times. The chain combines TRBV25-1 with TRBJ2-5; TRBD1 might be the D (5 bases). The germline CDR1 and CDR2 sequences are MGHDK and SYGVNS. The CDR3 runs 14 residues. V lost 6 bases, J lost 1 base, and 12 bases lay in between. This CDR3 is CASRGDSVQETQYF. The CDR3 nucleotides read TGTGCCAGCAGGGGTGACAGCGTCCAAGAGACCCAGTACTTC.

This clone has only a few counts. The CDR3: CASSIITNYGYTF. CDR3 DNA: TGTGCCAGCAGCATAATAACTAACTATGGCTACACCTTC. The genes are TRBV3-1 (or the pseudogene TRBV3-2) and TRBJ1-2; no clear D gene. V was cut by 5 bases and J by 0 bases, with 7 bases left in between. This CDR3 has 13 residues. The germline V gene has CDR1 LGHDT and CDR2 YNNKEL (reference sequence).

CDR3: CASSPGWGGGEKLFF. The CDR3 DNA reads as TGCGCCAGCAGCCCCGGGTGGGGGGGCGGTGAAAAACTGTTTTTT. The chain is built from TRBV5-1 and TRBJ1-4; tentative D call: TRBD1 (6 bases). The V and J ends lost 4 bases and 7 bases respectively, with 17 bases between them. The V gene's germline CDR1 is SGHRS and CDR2 YFSETQ. The CDR3 totals 15 residues.

The table lists this clone with a count of one. The chain employs TRBV5-6 and TRBJ1-5; D is possibly TRBD1 (5 bases). This CDR3 spans 17 amino acids. CDR1 and CDR2 from the germline V gene are SGHDT and YYEEEE. Trimming pared 0 bases from V and 1 base from J, leaving 14 bases between. The CDR3 DNA reads as TGTGCCAGCAGCTTGGCTTCCCAGGGATTGAGCAATCAGCCCCAGCATTTT. It yields the protein CASSLASQGLSNQPQHF.

The gene calls are TRBV9 and TRBJ2-2; TRBD1 aligns across 7 bases. The CDR3 spans 14 residues. CDR1 is SGDLS, CDR2 YYNGEE, per germline. After removal of 7 bases from V and 1 base from J, the junction contained 4 bases not matched to a gene. CDR3 DNA: TGTGCCAGCGGTCGGACAGGGAACACCGGGGAGCTGTTTTTT. Protein product: CASGRTGNTGELFF.

The gene calls are TRBV27 and TRBJ1-4; D remains ambiguous. CDR3 length equals 15 residues. V was shortened by 7 bases and J by 8 bases, with 20 bases between the two germline ends. From germline, CDR1 is MNHEY and CDR2 SMNVEV (reference sequence). The CDR3 sequence is CASKKLETMGEKLFF. In DNA form, the CDR3 reads TGTGCCAGCAAGAAACTAGAGACGATGGGGGAAAAACTGTTTTTT.

Written as DNA, the CDR3 is TGTGCCAGCAGTTCACAAGAGACCCAGTACTTC. Translating gives CASSSQETQYF. This chain joins TRBV12-3 or TRBV12-4 and TRBJ2-5; no clear D gene. The ends were cut back, 4 bases at V and 2 bases at J, with 2 bases in the middle. The CDR3 runs 11 residues.

This chain links TRBV27 with TRBJ2-7; weak D call: TRBD2 (7 bases). Germline-derived CDR1 and CDR2 are MNHEY and SMNVEV (reference sequence). V lost 5 bases and J 4 bases, leaving 18 bases between the germline ends. The CDR3 is made up of 15 amino acids. CDR3 sequence: CASSPGGGRGYEQYV. In DNA, the CDR3 is TGTGCCAGCAGTCCTGGGGGGGGGCGCGGGTACGAGCAGTACGTC.

The V call is TRBV7-8, the J call TRBJ2-2; 11 bases fit TRBD1. In germline, CDR1 is SGHVS, CDR2 FQNEAQ. The CDR3 sequence is 18 residues long. V lost 5 bases and J lost 3; bases outside the gene matches: 11. CDR3 nucleotides: TGTGCCAGCAGCGTCCCGGGACAGGGGGTCGAGTACACCGGGGAGCTGTTTTTT. Its protein is CASSVPGQGVEYTGELFF.

Only a few counts were recorded for this clone. J is TRBJ1-1 and V is TRBV5-1; 12 bases are a match to TRBD1. CDR1 is SGHRS and CDR2 is YFSETQ in the germline V gene. Unmatched junction bases numbered 7, after V lost 4 bases and J lost 0 bases. This CDR3 has 17 residues. The CDR3 sequence: CASSPGTGGSLNTEAFF. CDR3 DNA sequence: TGCGCCAGCAGCCCCGGGACAGGGGGCTCCTTGAACACTGAAGCTTTCTTT.